A selection of T cell receptor beta chains follows, all from one sample in a study of blood T cell repertoires in COVID-19. Clones were read by immunoSEQ multiplex PCR, and TCRdb kept only the in-frame ones, dropping some. This sample has 250,000 to 350,000 clones, with roughly 85% found just once. Sequenced material: PBMCs or T cells enriched from blood (not recorded which). Receptor source: a woman aged 25-40 years who had recovered from COVID-19. Both conserved end residues are trimmed from each CDR3.

v_gene: TRBV7-9; j_gene: TRBJ2-1; CDR3aa: ASSERTSGYNEQF
v_gene: TRBV5-6; j_gene: TRBJ2-1; CDR3aa: ASSHIAGDRYNEQF
v_gene: TRBV28; j_gene: TRBJ1-3; CDR3aa: ASSLVGGPGNTIY
v_gene: TRBV30; j_gene: TRBJ2-7; CDR3aa: AWSVHAYEQY
v_gene: TRBV7-8; j_gene: TRBJ2-3; CDR3aa: ASRRLAGVSTDTQY
v_gene: TRBV29-1; j_gene: TRBJ2-1; CDR3aa: SHGREAGNEQF
v_gene: TRBV3-1/TRBV3-2; j_gene: TRBJ2-3; CDR3aa: ASSQDLLAGGRSDTQY
v_gene: TRBV28; j_gene: TRBJ1-1; CDR3aa: ASSDRPQDGNTEAF
v_gene: TRBV28; j_gene: TRBJ2-5; CDR3aa: ASTPGRKETQY
v_gene: TRBV9; j_gene: TRBJ1-1; CDR3aa: ASSVEWTPNTEAF
v_gene: TRBV11-2; j_gene: TRBJ2-7; CDR3aa: ASSLGVGSSYEQY
v_gene: TRBV4-2; j_gene: TRBJ2-4; CDR3aa: ASQQLYADGGAGNIQY
v_gene: TRBV11-1; j_gene: TRBJ2-5; CDR3aa: ASSFSGGETQY
v_gene: TRBV20-1; j_gene: TRBJ1-2; CDR3aa: SAPVSRGYT
v_gene: TRBV6-5; j_gene: TRBJ1-4; CDR3aa: ASRGQGSEKLF
v_gene: TRBV7-2; j_gene: TRBJ2-7; CDR3aa: ASSLVGGSDPYEQY
v_gene: TRBV7-2; j_gene: TRBJ2-7; CDR3aa: ASSGRQATYEQY
v_gene: TRBV18; j_gene: TRBJ1-2; CDR3aa: ASSPRLGQGLGHNYGYT
v_gene: TRBV3-1/TRBV3-2; j_gene: TRBJ1-2; CDR3aa: ASNSNGGGHYGYT
v_gene: TRBV7-6; j_gene: TRBJ2-7; CDR3aa: ASSLGGRAHSYEQY
v_gene: TRBV6-5; j_gene: TRBJ2-2; CDR3aa: ASSYGQGNTGELF
v_gene: TRBV5-1; j_gene: TRBJ1-3; CDR3aa: ASSIPTGEAGNTIY
v_gene: TRBV6-5; j_gene: TRBJ1-2; CDR3aa: ASSYSQGVDYGYT
v_gene: TRBV10-2; j_gene: TRBJ1-3; CDR3aa: ASRTGENTIY
v_gene: TRBV5-4; j_gene: TRBJ1-2; CDR3aa: ASSAISTDNYGYT
v_gene: TRBV9; j_gene: TRBJ1-3; CDR3aa: ASSRQTGNTIY
v_gene: TRBV6-6; j_gene: TRBJ2-4; CDR3aa: ASSANRDFQNIQY
v_gene: TRBV30; j_gene: TRBJ2-7; CDR3aa: AWSTGDEQY
v_gene: TRBV11-2; j_gene: TRBJ2-2; CDR3aa: ASSLDLALAGNTGELF
v_gene: TRBV18; j_gene: TRBJ1-2; CDR3aa: ASSPPASGPYYGYT
v_gene: TRBV27; j_gene: TRBJ2-5; CDR3aa: PRGGVWGGVETQY
v_gene: TRBV4-1; j_gene: TRBJ1-2; CDR3aa: ASRPGQGVLDGYT
v_gene: TRBV9; j_gene: TRBJ2-1; CDR3aa: ASSPWTSGGNEQF
v_gene: TRBV4-1; j_gene: TRBJ1-5; CDR3aa: ASSQASGYSNQPQH
v_gene: TRBV28; j_gene: TRBJ2-7; CDR3aa: ASSTPLGQPY
v_gene: TRBV28; j_gene: TRBJ2-5; CDR3aa: ASSPPAGPETQY
v_gene: TRBV6-5; j_gene: TRBJ1-4; CDR3aa: ASSSPGGATNEKLF
v_gene: TRBV4-1; j_gene: TRBJ1-1; CDR3aa: ASSSLTQRTEAF
v_gene: TRBV4-1; j_gene: TRBJ2-1; CDR3aa: ASSQGTSGYNEQF
v_gene: TRBV28; j_gene: TRBJ1-2; CDR3aa: ASGYLYGYT
v_gene: TRBV24-1; j_gene: TRBJ2-5; CDR3aa: ATSDHSGGEETQY
v_gene: TRBV5-6; j_gene: TRBJ2-3; CDR3aa: ASSAGTSTDTQY
v_gene: TRBV28; j_gene: TRBJ2-1; CDR3aa: ASSLGSLSYNEQF
v_gene: TRBV5-1; j_gene: TRBJ1-2; CDR3aa: ASSLAVAEGYT
v_gene: TRBV27; j_gene: TRBJ1-5; CDR3aa: ASSKGWGQVGNQPQH
v_gene: TRBV2; j_gene: TRBJ1-6; CDR3aa: ASSDDRVTQNSPLH